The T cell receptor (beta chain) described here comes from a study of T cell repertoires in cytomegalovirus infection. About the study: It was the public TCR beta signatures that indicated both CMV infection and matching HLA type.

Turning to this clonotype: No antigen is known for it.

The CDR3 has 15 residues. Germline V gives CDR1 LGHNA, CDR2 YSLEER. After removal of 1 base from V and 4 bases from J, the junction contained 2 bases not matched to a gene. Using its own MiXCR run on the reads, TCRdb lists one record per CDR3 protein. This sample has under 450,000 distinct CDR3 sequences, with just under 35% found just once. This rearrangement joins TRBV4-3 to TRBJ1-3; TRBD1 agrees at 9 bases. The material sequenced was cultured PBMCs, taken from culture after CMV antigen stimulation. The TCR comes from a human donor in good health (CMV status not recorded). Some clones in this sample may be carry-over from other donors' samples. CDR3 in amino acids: CASSQVGTGGNTIYF. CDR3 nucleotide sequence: TGCGCCAGCAGCCAAGTCGGGACAGGGGGAAACACCATATATTTT.